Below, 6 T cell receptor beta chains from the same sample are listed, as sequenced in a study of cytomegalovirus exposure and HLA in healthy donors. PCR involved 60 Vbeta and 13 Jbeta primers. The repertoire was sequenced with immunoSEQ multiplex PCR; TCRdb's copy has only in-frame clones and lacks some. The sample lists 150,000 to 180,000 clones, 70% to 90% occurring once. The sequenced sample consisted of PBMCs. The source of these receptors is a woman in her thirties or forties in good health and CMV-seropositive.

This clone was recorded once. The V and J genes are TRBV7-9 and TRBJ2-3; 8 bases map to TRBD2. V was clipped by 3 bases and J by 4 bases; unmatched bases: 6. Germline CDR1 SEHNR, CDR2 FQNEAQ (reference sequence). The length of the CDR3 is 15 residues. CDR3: CASSFIAGFADTQYF. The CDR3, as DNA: TGTGCCAGCAGCTTCATAGCGGGATTCGCAGATACGCAGTATTTT.

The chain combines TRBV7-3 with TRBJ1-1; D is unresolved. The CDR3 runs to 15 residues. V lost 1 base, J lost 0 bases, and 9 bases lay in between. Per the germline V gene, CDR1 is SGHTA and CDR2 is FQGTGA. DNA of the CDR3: TGTGCCAGCAGCTTAAGGGGAGGGATGAACACTGAAGCTTTCTTT. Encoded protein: CASSLRGGMNTEAFF.

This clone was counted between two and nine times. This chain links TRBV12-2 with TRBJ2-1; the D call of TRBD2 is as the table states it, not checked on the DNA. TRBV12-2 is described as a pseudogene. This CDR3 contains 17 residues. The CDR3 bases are TGTGCAAGTCGCTATCCCGGCGAGGCTAGCGGGAAGGATGAGCAGTTCTTC. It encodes CASRYPGEASGKDEQFF.

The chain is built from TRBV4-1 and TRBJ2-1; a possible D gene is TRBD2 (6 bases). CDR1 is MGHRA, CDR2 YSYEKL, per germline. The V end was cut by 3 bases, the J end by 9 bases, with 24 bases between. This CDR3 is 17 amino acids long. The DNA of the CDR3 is TGCGCCAGCAGCCAGAACGAGATTTTGCGGGATGACCCTGAGCAGTTCTTC. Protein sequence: CASSQNEILRDDPEQFF.

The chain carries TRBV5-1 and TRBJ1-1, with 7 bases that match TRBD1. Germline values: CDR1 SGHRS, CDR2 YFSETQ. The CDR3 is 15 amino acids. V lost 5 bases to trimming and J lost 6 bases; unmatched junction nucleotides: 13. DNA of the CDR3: TGCGCCAGCAGGGATGGGACAGTTTCTCGACCTGAAGCTTTCTTT. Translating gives CASRDGTVSRPEAFF.

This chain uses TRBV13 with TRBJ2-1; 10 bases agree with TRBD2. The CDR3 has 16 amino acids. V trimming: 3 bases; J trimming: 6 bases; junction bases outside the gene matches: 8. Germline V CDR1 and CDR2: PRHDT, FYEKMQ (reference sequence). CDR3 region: CASSFRSGRAVNEQFF. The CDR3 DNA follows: TGTGCCAGCAGCTTCAGGAGCGGGAGGGCGGTCAATGAGCAGTTCTTC. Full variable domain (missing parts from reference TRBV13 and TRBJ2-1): AAGVIQSPRHLIKEKRETATLKCYPIPRHDTVYWYQQGPGQDPQFLISFYEKMQSDKGSIPDRFSAQQFSDYHSELNMSSLELGDSALYFCASSFRSGRAVNEQFFGPGTRLTVL.